Each of the 30 T cell receptor beta chains below was sequenced from the same sample in a study of T cells after posttransplantation cyclophosphamide. Data came from immunoSEQ multiplex PCR; TCRdb stores just in-frame clones and leaves some out. The sample shows 5,500 to 9,000 clones, about 91% of them seen only once. What was sequenced was CD4+ T cells sorted from blood. The receptors originated from a woman aged 45-65 years in good health and a related stem cell transplant donor.

V and J are TRBV29-1 and TRBJ1-1; 9 nucleotides align to TRBD1. Germline V gene sequence: CDR1 SQVTM, CDR2 ANQGSEA. The J segment lost 4 bases and the V segment lost 6 bases, leaving 6 bases of the junction unmatched. CDR3 size: 13 residues. In DNA form, the CDR3 reads TGCAGCGTGGGACAGGGAGGAGGCACTGAAGCTTTCTTT. Amino acids: CSVGQGGGTEAFF. The full variable domain, its missing parts supplied by reference TRBV29-1 and TRBJ1-1, is SAVISQKPSRDICQRGTSLTIQCQVDSQVTMMFWYRQQPGQSLTLIATANQGSEATYESGFVIDKFPISRPNLTFSTLTVSNMSPEDSSIYLCSVGQGGGTEAFFGQGTRLTVV.

This clone appeared once. This rearrangement joins TRBV18 to TRBJ2-1, with 9 bases aligning to TRBD2. The CDR3 sequence is 16 residues long. Per the germline V gene, CDR1 is KGHSH and CDR2 is LQKENI. Trimming took 1 base from V and 3 from J; bases not matched to a gene: 4. The CDR3 DNA follows: TGTGCCAGCTCACCACAGGTAGCGGGAGACTACAATGAGCAGTTCTTC. Amino acids: CASSPQVAGDYNEQFF.

In regard to this clone: One junction end disagrees with the germline gene, perhaps due to a read error. This chain uses TRBV5-4 with TRBJ1-1, with D maybe TRBD1 (5 bases). The CDR3 is made up of 14 amino acids. Germline values: CDR1 SGHNT, CDR2 YYREEE (reference sequence). For the CDR3, the DNA is TGTGCCAGCAGATTGGACAATGTGAACACTGAAGCTTTCTTT. Translation gives CASRLDNVNTEAFF.

Points on this clone: An end of the junction does not agree with germline; a read error may underlie this. The V call is TRBV10-2, the J call TRBJ1-1; D may be TRBD1 (6 bases). Germline assignment: CDR1 WSHSY and CDR2 SAAADI. The CDR3 length is 14 residues. The CDR3 sequence: CASSDSGENPEAFF. The DNA for the CDR3 is TGCGCCAGCAGTGACTCAGGGGAGAACCCTGAAGCTTTCTTT.

The chain recombines TRBV6-4 with TRBJ2-2, with TRBD1 matching 7 bases. V shed 6 bases and J 7 bases; nucleotides not matched to a gene: 8. The CDR3 is made up of 14 amino acids. Germline assignment: CDR1 MRHNA and CDR2 SNTAGT. DNA of the CDR3: TGTGCCAGCAGCCCCGACAGGGCGAGCGGGGAGCTGTTTTTT. This sequence encodes CASSPDRASGELFF.

This clone was seen only a few times. V and J are TRBV10-3 and TRBJ2-6; D is possibly TRBD1 (6 bases). V dropped 5 bases and J dropped 4 bases, with 9 bases sitting between them. Germline assignment: CDR1 ENHRY and CDR2 SYGVKD. This CDR3 region has 14 residues. The CDR3 nucleotides are TGTGCCATCAGTACAGGGTCGGGGGCCAACGTCCTGACTTTC. The encoded protein is CAISTGSGANVLTF.

The gene calls are TRBV7-2 and TRBJ1-6; TRBD1 matches 8 bases. The V segment lost 1 base and the J segment 7 bases; nucleotides outside the gene matches: 3. The CDR3 spans 15 residues. CDR1 and CDR2 (germline): SGHTA, FQGNSA. The CDR3: CASSLGDRRNSPLHF. The CDR3 DNA is TGTGCCAGCAGCTTAGGGGACAGGCGGAATTCACCCCTCCACTTT.

The chain uses TRBV4-1 and TRBJ1-2, with a possible D match to TRBD1 (6 bases). This CDR3 is built from 15 residues. Trimming removed 3 bases at V and 4 bases at J, with 15 bases between. Germline V gives CDR1 MGHRA, CDR2 YSYEKL. The CDR3 reads CASSHPGGQFYGYTF. CDR3 nucleotide sequence: TGCGCCAGCAGCCATCCGGGGGGGCAGTTCTATGGCTACACCTTC.

The gene calls are TRBV5-6 and TRBJ2-1; 7 positions match TRBD2. Germline trimming cut 4 bases from V and 7 bases from J; bases unmatched to any gene: 11. Germline V gives CDR1 SGHDT, CDR2 YYEEEE. CDR3 length equals 15 residues. This CDR3 reads CASSRDTLAVNEQFF. The CDR3 bases are TGTGCCAGCAGCCGGGATACTCTAGCGGTAAATGAGCAGTTCTTC.

The chain couples TRBV19 to TRBJ1-4; D remains unclear. The CDR3 consists of 13 residues. Germline V CDR1 and CDR2: LNHDA, SQIVND (reference sequence). V was clipped by 9 bases and J by 3 bases, with 11 bases between them. The DNA of the CDR3 is TGTGCCAGCCGGATAGGAGCTAATGAAAAACTGTTTTTT. Protein: CASRIGANEKLFF.

The V gene is TRBV7-9, the J gene TRBJ2-5; no definite D call. The V gene's germline CDR1 is SEHNR and CDR2 FQNEAQ (reference sequence). The CDR3 runs 13 residues. V shed 5 bases and J shed 3 bases, with 10 bases lying between them. As DNA, the CDR3 is TGTGCCAGCAGCGCGCAGGTGAAAGAGACCCAGTACTTC. The encoded protein is CASSAQVKETQYF.

This clone was seen once. This chain joins TRBV5-1 and TRBJ2-5; TRBD1 is a possible D gene (5 bases). The CDR3 spans 14 residues. Trimming took off 4 bases at V and 5 bases at J, with 15 bases between the two ends. CDR1 is SGHRS and CDR2 is YFSETQ in the germline V gene. CDR3 DNA sequence: TGCGCCAGCAGCGGAACAGGCGCGGAGGAGACCCAGTACTTC. Amino acids: CASSGTGAEETQYF. Drawing the rest from reference TRBV5-1 and TRBJ2-5, the complete variable domain is KAGVTQTPRYLIKTRGQQVTLSCSPISGHRSVSWYQQTPGQGLQFLFEYFSETQRNKGNFPGRFSGRQFSNSRSEMNVSTLELGDSALYLCASSGTGAEETQYFGPGTRLLVL.

This chain joins TRBV11-2 and TRBJ2-5; 7 nucleotides line up with TRBD2. Losses at the gene ends were 0 bases for V and 4 bases for J; bases not matched to a gene: 5. The CDR3 contains 15 residues. Germline loops: CDR1 SGHAT, CDR2 FQNNGV. CDR3 sequence reads: CASSLEAGVAETQYF. The CDR3 nucleotides are TGTGCCAGCAGCTTAGAGGCGGGAGTGGCAGAGACCCAGTACTTC.

The chain has TRBV19 and TRBJ2-7; D ambiguous. Germline CDR1 LNHDA, CDR2 SQIVND (reference sequence). CDR3 length: 14 amino acids. V shed 1 base and J shed 1 base, with 8 bases lying between them. CDR3 coding DNA: TGTGCCAGTAGTATAGGAGTACAGTCCTACGAGCAGTACTTC. This translates into CASSIGVQSYEQYF.

The genes are TRBV11-3 and TRBJ2-1; the D is unclear. V shed 0 bases and J shed 5 bases, with 5 bases lying between them. The CDR3 contains 13 residues. Per the germline V gene, CDR1 is SGHNT and CDR2 is YENEEA. CDR3 region: CASSLDQNNEQFF. DNA for the CDR3: TGTGCCAGCAGCTTAGATCAGAACAATGAGCAGTTCTTC.

The CDR3 region has the DNA TGTGCCAGCAGCTCTACGCCGGGGAGAGCGGCCTACAATGAGCAGTTCTTC. Translation gives CASSSTPGRAAYNEQFF. V usage is TRBV5-6 and J usage is TRBJ2-1; D is possibly TRBD2 (5 bases). V lost 3 bases, J lost 2 bases, and 18 bases lay in between. Germline-derived CDR1 and CDR2 are SGHDT and YYEEEE. This CDR3 spans 17 amino acids.

This clone was counted a single time. V is TRBV7-9 and J is TRBJ2-5; 11 bases line up with TRBD2. V shed 5 bases and J 5 bases; nucleotides not matched to a gene: 10. The CDR3 sequence is 16 residues long. Germline CDR1 reads SEHNR; CDR2 reads FQNEAQ (reference sequence). CDR3 DNA sequence: TGTGCCAGCAGCCCGATCAGACTAGCGGGACAGGAGACCCAGTACTTC. This codes for CASSPIRLAGQETQYF.

This chain joins TRBV7-8 and TRBJ1-6; 7 nucleotides agree with TRBD1. With V trimmed by 5 bases and J by 8 bases, 12 bases remained unmatched. The CDR3 has 16 amino acids. Germline V CDR1 and CDR2: SGHVS, FQNEAQ. The CDR3 sequence is CASSQRQGRRDSPLHF. The CDR3 DNA sequence: TGTGCCAGCAGCCAACGACAGGGTAGGAGGGATTCACCCCTCCACTTT.

The chain has TRBV2 and TRBJ2-7; D not resolved. The CDR3 consists of 13 residues. Germline CDR1 SNHLY, CDR2 FYNNEI. V gave up 8 bases and J gave up 0 bases, with 11 bases separating them. CDR3 residues: CASHVDTSYEQYF. Written as DNA, the CDR3 is TGTGCCAGCCACGTAGACACCTCCTACGAGCAGTACTTC. The full variable domain, in which reference TRBV2 and TRBJ2-7 provide the parts outside the CDR3, is EPEVTQTPSHQVTQMGQEVILRCVPISNHLYFYWYRQILGQKVEFLVSFYNNEISEKSEIFDDQFSVERPDGSNFTLKIRSTKLEDSAMYFCASHVDTSYEQYFGPGTRLTVT.

V usage is TRBV6-1 and J usage is TRBJ2-7, with TRBD2 matching over 7 bases. Germline V gene lookup returns CDR1 MNHNS and CDR2 SASEGT. The CDR3 length is 18 residues. V gave up 3 bases and J gave up 1 base; unmatched junction bases: 15. In nucleotides, the CDR3 is TGTGCCAGCAGTGAGGGGGGGACTTGGGAGCGGAGATCCTACGAGCAGTACTTC. This gives the protein CASSEGGTWERRSYEQYF.

The rearrangement uses TRBV6-1 and TRBJ2-7; TRBD1 agrees at 7 bases. This CDR3 is built from 14 residues. Germline CDR1 reads MNHNS; CDR2 reads SASEGT. The J segment lost 5 bases and the V segment lost 4 bases, leaving 8 bases of the junction unmatched. The CDR3 sequence is CASSVDRVINEQYF. In DNA, the CDR3 is TGTGCCAGCAGTGTAGACAGGGTCATTAACGAGCAGTACTTC.

This clone was detected only once. The chain couples TRBV5-8 to TRBJ2-1; 11 bases match TRBD2. The trim removed 0 bases at V and 6 bases at J, leaving 5 bases unmatched. The CDR3 spans 16 residues. Germline V lookup: CDR1 SGHTS, CDR2 YDEGEE. This CDR3 reads CASSLEGLAVLNEQFF. CDR3 DNA: TGTGCCAGCAGCTTGGAGGGACTAGCGGTCCTCAATGAGCAGTTCTTC.

The chain couples TRBV5-1 to TRBJ2-7, with TRBD1 identical over 7 bases. CDR3 length: 13 residues. The germline V gene encodes CDR1 SGHRS and CDR2 YFSETQ. V was pared by 3 bases and J by 2 bases, with 2 bases of the junction left unmatched. As DNA, the CDR3 is TGCGCCAGCAGCTATCAGGGGGCCTACGAGCAGTACTTC. As protein: CASSYQGAYEQYF.

The V gene is TRBV5-4, the J gene TRBJ2-3, with 11 bases aligning to TRBD2. Germline CDR1 SGHNT, CDR2 YYREEE (reference sequence). This CDR3 is built from 16 residues. The V gene end was trimmed by 5 bases and the J gene end by 2 bases; junction bases not matched to a gene: 7. CDR3 nucleotide sequence: TGTGCCAGCAGGCCCACTAGCGGGGGCAACACAGATACGCAGTATTTT. Translated, it gives CASRPTSGGNTDTQYF.

The rearrangement links TRBV7-2 to TRBJ1-2, with D hard to call. The CDR3 totals 14 residues. The ends were cut back, 4 bases at V and 2 bases at J, with 11 bases in the middle. Germline CDR1 SGHTA, CDR2 FQGNSA. CDR3 bases: TGTGCCAGCAGCTCCCCCACACCCAACTATGGCTACACCTTC. It specifies CASSSPTPNYGYTF.

The CDR3 is CASSSSVRGRGYSPLHF. The DNA of the CDR3 is TGTGCCAGCAGCTCTTCGGTTCGCGGCAGGGGATATTCACCCCTCCACTTT. The chain recombines TRBV11-3 with TRBJ1-6, with D tentatively TRBD1 (6 bases). Deletions cut 4 bases from V and 8 bases from J, with 21 bases between. This CDR3 spans 17 amino acids. Germline assignment: CDR1 SGHNT and CDR2 YENEEA.

This clone was seen only once. V is TRBV15 and J is TRBJ1-1; D is possibly TRBD1 (5 bases). Trimming removed 1 base at V and 5 bases at J, with 8 bases between. The CDR3 is made up of 13 amino acids. Per the germline V gene, CDR1 is LNHNV and CDR2 is YYDKDF (reference sequence). The CDR3 loop reads CATSRAQGTEAFF. Here the CDR3 DNA reads TGTGCCACCAGCAGAGCCCAGGGAACTGAAGCTTTCTTT.

This clone was counted once. The rearrangement joins TRBV7-8 to TRBJ2-3; tentatively, D is TRBD2 (5 bases). V was trimmed by 9 bases and J by 1 base, leaving 8 bases between them. The CDR3 consists of 12 residues. In germline, CDR1 is SGHVS, CDR2 FQNEAQ. The CDR3 region has the DNA TGTGCCAGTAGGACTCGCACAGATACGCAGTATTTT. Translating it yields CASRTRTDTQYF.

The gene calls are TRBV5-5 and TRBJ1-1, with D hard to call. Trimming left V 1 base short and J 1 base short, with 5 bases between. Germline lookup yields CDR1 SGHKS and CDR2 YYEKEE (reference sequence). This CDR3 contains 13 residues. In DNA form, the CDR3 reads TGTGCCAGCAGCTTGTTCGGGAACACTGAAGCTTTCTTT. Its protein product is CASSLFGNTEAFF.

The chain employs TRBV6-5 and TRBJ2-7, with D possibly matching TRBD2 (6 bases). Germline lookup yields CDR1 MNHEY and CDR2 SVGAGI. V was pared by 5 bases and J by 4 bases, with 12 bases between. The CDR3 extends over 13 amino acids. Written as DNA, the CDR3 is TGTGCCAGCAGTCGAGAACTAGCTTACGAGCAGTACTTC. The encoded protein is CASSRELAYEQYF.